These 23 T cell receptor beta chains originate from one sample sequenced in a study of T cell repertoires in cytomegalovirus infection. TCRdb reanalysed the reads using MiXCR and keeps one entry per CDR3 protein. The sample contains 200,000 to 300,000 distinct CDR3 sequences, about 7% of which appear only once. The sequencing input was PBMCs. Receptors originate from a human donor in good health (CMV status not recorded). Some clones in this sample may be carry-over from other donors' samples.

As regards this clonotype: This could be a read error, since a much larger clone is one nucleotide away. V gene TRBV20-1 combines with J gene TRBJ2-5, with D possibly matching TRBD2 (6 bases). Germline CDR1 reads DFQATT; CDR2 reads SNEGSKA (reference sequence). The CDR3 has 12 residues. CDR3 protein: CSARPGGESQYF. The CDR3 DNA is TGCAGTGCTAGACCCGGAGGGGAGAGCCAGTACTTC.

This clonotype appeared a few times. CDR3 DNA sequence: TGCGCCAGCAGCTTGACACAGGGGGACTACGAGCAGTACTTC. As protein: CASSLTQGDYEQYF. V is TRBV5-1 and J is TRBJ2-7; TRBD1 aligns across 8 bases. Trimming at V came to 1 base and at J to 3 bases, leaving 3 bases not matched to a gene. The CDR3 contains 14 residues. The germline V gene encodes CDR1 SGHRS and CDR2 YFSETQ.

This clonotype has a count of ten or more. This chain links TRBV7-9 with TRBJ1-1; maybe TRBD1 (5 bases). CDR1 SEHNR and CDR2 FQNEAQ come from the germline V gene (reference sequence). The CDR3 runs to 15 residues. Trimming removed 8 bases from V and 7 bases from J, with 23 bases in between. The chain's CDR3 is CASAGIGVGRDEAFF. The CDR3 nucleotides are TGTGCCAGCGCCGGGATAGGGGTCGGTAGAGATGAAGCTTTCTTT.

This clonotype has at least ten counts. The V and J genes are TRBV27 and TRBJ2-2; no definite D call. This CDR3 spans 12 amino acids. Trimming left V 6 bases short and J 3 bases short, with 5 bases between. Looked up from germline, CDR1 is MNHEY and CDR2 is SMNVEV (reference sequence). The CDR3 region is CASRHYTGELFF. Here the CDR3 DNA reads TGTGCCAGCAGACATTACACCGGGGAGCTGTTTTTT.

In its sample, this clonotype was seen many times. The chain combines TRBV9 with TRBJ1-4; 9 bases map to TRBD1. CDR3 size: 16 residues. Germline values: CDR1 SGDLS, CDR2 YYNGEE. V lost 3 bases, J lost 7 bases, and 10 bases stayed unmatched. DNA of the CDR3: TGTGCCAGCAGCGGACGCGACAGGGGGGGGAGTGAAAAACTGTTTTTT. This encodes CASSGRDRGGSEKLFF.

V and J are TRBV19 and TRBJ1-2, with D perhaps TRBD1 (6 bases). Germline-derived CDR1 and CDR2 are LNHDA and SQIVND (reference sequence). The V end lost 5 bases, the J end lost 8 bases, and 15 bases lay between the germline ends. The CDR3 runs 13 residues. The DNA of the CDR3 is TGTGCCAGTAGTTTTCCGGACAGCATCGGCTACACCTTC. This gives the protein CASSFPDSIGYTF.

This clonotype was counted ten times or more. The chain is built from TRBV7-6 and TRBJ1-1, with D hard to call. The CDR3 is 15 amino acids. The germline CDR1 and CDR2 sequences are SGHVS and FNYEAQ. V was clipped by 3 bases and J by 1 base, with 12 bases between them. As DNA, the CDR3 is TGTGCCAGCAGCTTGTGGGGAACCCGGAACACTGAAGCTTTCTTT. The encoded protein is CASSLWGTRNTEAFF.

In its sample, this clonotype was seen a few times. J is TRBJ2-3 and V is TRBV29-1; the D gene is possibly TRBD1 (6 bases). From germline, CDR1 is SQVTM and CDR2 ANQGSEA. The V gene lost 4 bases and the J gene lost 4 bases, with 12 bases spanning the gap. The CDR3 runs 13 residues. The chain's CDR3 is CSVGDIEPDTQYF. Written as DNA, the CDR3 is TGCAGCGTTGGGGACATAGAACCAGATACGCAGTATTTT.

This clonotype was counted many times. The chain couples TRBV6-2 or TRBV6-3 to TRBJ2-5; tentative D call: TRBD1 (5 bases). V gave up 2 bases and J gave up 4 bases, with 29 bases separating them. CDR3 length equals 20 residues. Germline CDR1 and CDR2: MNHEY and SVGEGT. CDR3 region: CASSYPSRQGAVLIGETQYF. DNA for the CDR3: TGTGCCAGCAGTTACCCGTCTCGGCAAGGGGCAGTGTTGATAGGAGAGACCCAGTACTTC.

This clonotype was found many times. CDR3 DNA sequence: TGTGCCAGCAGCCACGGCGGGACCGACTATGGCTACACCTTC. It yields the protein CASSHGGTDYGYTF. The V and J genes are TRBV5-6 and TRBJ1-2, with a possible D match to TRBD1 (5 bases). There are 14 residues in the CDR3. Trimming removed 4 bases from V and 3 bases from J, with 13 bases in between. The germline CDR1 and CDR2 sequences are SGHDT and YYEEEE.

This clonotype has a count of ten or more. This chain connects TRBV29-1 to TRBJ1-2; TRBD1 agrees at 7 bases. Germline V gene sequence: CDR1 SQVTM, CDR2 ANQGSEA. V gave up 4 bases and J gave up 4 bases; unmatched junction bases: 6. The CDR3 has 13 residues. DNA of the CDR3: TGCAGCGTTGCGACAGGGTTGGGCTATGGCTACACCTTC. Amino acid sequence: CSVATGLGYGYTF.

This clonotype was found many times. The chain couples TRBV20-1 to TRBJ1-5; D is possibly TRBD1 (6 bases). Trimming took 6 bases from V and 7 from J, leaving 13 bases between them. This CDR3 has 12 residues. CDR1 is DFQATT and CDR2 is SNEGSKA in the germline V gene (reference sequence). The CDR3 spells CSATGYGQPQHF. For the CDR3, the DNA is TGCAGTGCAACAGGGTACGGACAGCCCCAGCATTTT.

This clonotype came up many times. This chain connects TRBV7-2 to TRBJ1-5; D is undetermined. The CDR3 loop spans 12 amino acids. Germline CDR1 SGHTA, CDR2 FQGNSA. Trimming removed 2 bases from V and 12 bases from J, with 11 bases in between. CDR3 sequence (DNA): TGTGCCAGCAGCTTAACCATCAGCGGCCAGCATTTT. Amino acid sequence: CASSLTISGQHF.

In this sample, this clonotype turned up many times. The DNA for the CDR3 is TGTGCCAGCAGCCCGCTTACAGTACGGGGCACTGAAGCTTTCTTT. Amino acids: CASSPLTVRGTEAFF. V gene TRBV5-5 combines with J gene TRBJ1-1; D is unresolved. There are 15 residues in the CDR3. Germline V gives CDR1 SGHKS, CDR2 YYEKEE (reference sequence). The V end lost 4 bases, the J end lost 4 bases, and 17 bases lay between the germline ends.

There are many counts of this clonotype. The chain links TRBV7-2 to TRBJ2-1; D is possibly TRBD2 (6 bases). The V and J ends lost 1 base and 2 bases respectively, with 9 bases between them. Germline CDR1 is SGHTA and CDR2 is FQGNSA. The CDR3 extends over 15 amino acids. CDR3 nucleotide sequence: TGTGCCAGCAGCTTAGAAGGGGAGGCCTACAATGAGCAGTTCTTC. Translated, it gives CASSLEGEAYNEQFF. Combining the CDR3 with reference TRBV7-2 and TRBJ2-1 gives the whole variable domain GAGVSQSPSNKVTEKGKDVELRCDPISGHTALYWYRQSLGQGLEFLIYFQGNSAPDKSGLPSDRFSAERTGGSVSTLTIQRTQQEDSAVYLCASSLEGEAYNEQFFGPGTRLTVL.

This clonotype has at least ten counts. This chain links TRBV5-1 with TRBJ1-2; the match to TRBD1 covers 9 bases. Germline CDR1 is SGHRS and CDR2 is YFSETQ. Trimming at V came to 4 bases and at J to 0 bases, leaving 4 bases not matched to a gene. This CDR3 is built from 15 residues. CDR3 nucleotides: TGCGCCAGCAGCGGACAGGGGACAGCTAACTATGGCTACACCTTC. Protein: CASSGQGTANYGYTF.

Many counts were recorded for this clonotype. The chain carries TRBV7-2 and TRBJ1-1; perhaps TRBD1 as D (6 bases). This CDR3 contains 15 residues. Germline assignment: CDR1 SGHTA and CDR2 FQGNSA. V was shortened by 3 bases and J by 2 bases, with 13 bases between the two germline ends. The CDR3 is CASSFKGGGNTEAFF. For the CDR3, the DNA is TGTGCCAGCAGCTTCAAGGGGGGGGGAAACACTGAAGCTTTCTTT.

This clonotype was recorded many times. The V and J genes are TRBV7-2 and TRBJ2-3, with D uncertain. Germline V CDR1 and CDR2: SGHTA, FQGNSA. Trimming took 5 bases from V and 0 from J, leaving 9 bases between them. The CDR3 length is 14 residues. CDR3 DNA sequence: TGTGCCAGCAGCCCTCGTCCCAGCACAGATACGCAGTATTTT. It specifies CASSPRPSTDTQYF.

The table lists this clonotype with many counts. The genes are TRBV11-2 and TRBJ1-4; a weak D match, TRBD1 (5 bases). Germline CDR1 SGHAT, CDR2 FQNNGV. The CDR3 is 14 residues long. Trimming pared 5 bases from V and 2 bases from J, leaving 9 bases between. The CDR3 is CASSTGLTNEKLFF. In DNA form, the CDR3 reads TGTGCCAGCAGCACGGGACTTACTAATGAAAAACTGTTTTTT.

This chain joins TRBV2 and TRBJ2-4; the D gene is possibly TRBD2 (5 bases). The germline CDR1 and CDR2 sequences are SNHLY and FYNNEI. Deletions cut 10 bases from V and 3 bases from J, with 16 bases between. This CDR3 has 14 residues. The CDR3 reads CAILDSLGKNIQYF. The CDR3 nucleotides are TGTGCCATCCTGGACTCTTTGGGCAAAAACATTCAGTACTTC.

This clonotype showed up many times. The V call is TRBV5-6, the J call TRBJ2-3; TRBD2 matches 10 bases. Germline V CDR1 and CDR2: SGHDT, YYEEEE. J lost 2 bases, V lost 4 bases, and 13 bases had no gene match. The CDR3 contains 18 residues. This CDR3 reads CASSKRPELAGFTDTQYF. CDR3 coding DNA: TGTGCCAGCAGCAAACGCCCAGAACTAGCGGGGTTCACAGATACGCAGTATTTT.

This clonotype was observed many times. The chain employs TRBV29-1 and TRBJ2-2, with 7 bases identical to TRBD2. V lost 7 bases to trimming and J lost 7 bases; unmatched junction nucleotides: 9. From germline, CDR1 is SQVTM and CDR2 ANQGSEA. The length of the CDR3 is 13 residues. In DNA form, the CDR3 reads TGCAGCGCGGTGACTAGGGAGGGCGGGGAGCTGTTTTTT. Encoded protein: CSAVTREGGELFF.

In its sample, this clonotype was seen many times. The chain links TRBV7-2 to TRBJ2-7; D gene uncertain. The V end was cut by 1 base, the J end by 1 base, with 5 bases between. The CDR3 has 13 residues. CDR1 and CDR2 from the germline V gene are SGHTA and FQGNSA. CDR3 DNA sequence: TGTGCCAGCAGCTTAGGCGAGTCCTACGAGCAGTACTTC. It specifies CASSLGESYEQYF.